Listed below are T cell receptor beta chains from one sample, sequenced in a study of blood T cell repertoires in COVID-19. Generated by immunoSEQ multiplex PCR, the TCRdb table keeps only in-frame clones and is missing some. The sample consists of approximately 21,000 clones, approximately 83% of them appearing once. Material for sequencing was peripheral blood. These receptors came from a human donor in a cohort sampled during active COVID-19. Each CDR3 is given with its conserved first and last residue. D genes are given only for firm matches.

d_call	v_call	j_call	cdr3_aa
NA	TRBV7-9	TRBJ1-1	CASSPVGSDTEAFF
NA	TRBV6-6	TRBJ2-7	CASTSTPLEQYF
TRBD2	TRBV6-2/TRBV6-3	TRBJ2-5	CASSYPFGSGGHQETQYF
NA	TRBV4-2	TRBJ1-5	CASSQDPQGGNQPQHF
NA	TRBV2	TRBJ2-1	CASRLRDGGGSEQFF
NA	TRBV30	TRBJ1-2	CACYTGTHYGYTF
TRBD1	TRBV29-1	TRBJ2-5	CSVVGQGMETQYF
TRBD1	TRBV7-9	TRBJ2-1	CASSLALSDRGSEQFF
NA	TRBV4-1	TRBJ2-2	CASSHMGLAGTNTGELFF
NA	TRBV6-1	TRBJ1-5	CASSVSARRQTHQPQHF
NA	TRBV7-8	TRBJ1-1	CASSLVGAGEAFF
TRBD1	TRBV4-1	TRBJ1-6	CASSLGQLNSPLHF
NA	TRBV29-1	TRBJ2-3	CSVELRATDTQYF
NA	TRBV7-6	TRBJ1-2	CASSLIGGGSNHGYTF
TRBD2	TRBV7-3	TRBJ2-1	CASSLTLAGGSYNEQFF
NA	TRBV18	TRBJ2-2	CASSNRAGELFF
NA	TRBV6-2/TRBV6-3	TRBJ2-7	CASTPSGWGYEQYF
NA	TRBV27	TRBJ2-7	CASSFGGAGVYEQYF
TRBD1	TRBV12-5	TRBJ2-5	CASGLGTGRETQYF
TRBD2	TRBV6-5	TRBJ2-2	CASSYSPLGGTGELFF
NA	TRBV5-4	TRBJ1-1	CASSSSRGTEAFF
NA	TRBV27	TRBJ1-1	CASSYTPNTEAFF
NA	TRBV6-5	TRBJ1-2	CATGSGNYGYTF
TRBD1	TRBV5-4	TRBJ1-6	CASSTGTANSPLHF
NA	TRBV27	TRBJ1-6	CASSFGQWASSYNSPLHF
NA	TRBV19	TRBJ1-3	CASSIGSSGNTIYF